This TCR beta chain appears in the sequencing data of a study of blood T cells in healthy people across ages. General study points: PBMCs that were unsorted prevented a conclusive naive versus antigen-experienced comparison.

Note on this clonotype: Its target is not known. The junction does not match germline at one end; this may be a read error.

The authors ran a second PCR of about 6 to 11 cycles using a sample-barcoded 5' primer and a J-beta primer mix. Each cDNA molecule was tagged by a template-switch adaptor that had 12 random nucleotides. TCRdb redid the calling of the 5' RACE reads with MiXCR, one entry per CDR3 protein. The table lists about a million distinct CDR3 sequences, around two fifths of them singletons. Each donor supplied around 9.6 milliliters of peripheral blood. The extraction recovered at least 5.5 micrograms of total RNA per sample. The CDR3 contains 13 residues. Germline assignment: CDR1 MNHEY and CDR2 SMNVEV (reference sequence).

The V gene is TRBV27, the J gene TRBJ2-1, with D perhaps TRBD2 (5 bases). The clonotype originates from a man between 18 and 35 years old in good health. Specimen: blood. Written as DNA, the CDR3 is TGTGCCGGCAGACTTAGGTCCGAGGGCGAGCAGTTCTTC. This gives the protein CAGRLRSEGEQFF.